This is a list of T cell receptor beta chains from one sample in a study of T-cell reconstitution after alpha-beta-depleted transplantation in children. TCRdb redid the calling of the PCR reads with MiXCR, one entry per CDR3 protein. The repertoire holds about 980,000 distinct CDR3 sequences, less than 30% seen once, with over 25% in the top ten. This material consisted of PBMCs, mostly from graft donor cells, taken 360 days after TCRalphabeta/CD19-depleted stem cell transplant. The receptors here all came from a boy younger than two who had a stem cell transplant for SCID, so the T cells may come from the graft donor. Each CDR3 is given with its conserved first and last residue. A D gene is named only where the DNA matches it firmly. Only some rows state a clone size, as once, few, many or a class for expanded clones.

clone size	CDR3 length	V gene	J gene	D gene	CDR3 DNA	CDR3 protein
.	16	TRBV27	TRBJ2-1	TRBD2	TGTGCCAGCAGTTCTCGACTAGCGGGGAGACACAATGAGCAGTTCTTC	CASSSRLAGRHNEQFF
.	15	TRBV6-1	TRBJ2-4	.	TGTGCCCACTCGCCGGGCAGTTTAGCCAAAAACATTCAGTACTTC	CAHSPGSLAKNIQYF
.	17	TRBV6-5	TRBJ2-3	.	TGTGCCAGCAGTTATTTCTCGTTTGCCAGCAGCACAGATACGCAGTATTTT	CASSYFSFASSTDTQYF
.	14	TRBV27	TRBJ1-5	.	TGTGCCAGCAGTCCCACTCGGACCCATCAGCCCCAGCATTTT	CASSPTRTHQPQHF
many	16	TRBV5-1	TRBJ2-1	.	TGCGCCAGCAGCTTACCCCTCACCAGCTCCTACAATGAGCAGTTCTTC	CASSLPLTSSYNEQFF
few	17	TRBV7-2	TRBJ1-3	TRBD1	TGTGCCAGCAGCTCCGGGACAGGTACTTCGGGTGGAAACACCATATATTTT	CASSSGTGTSGGNTIYF
few	15	TRBV10-3	TRBJ2-7	TRBD1	TGTGCCATCTCTGATCTGGGACAGGGAAAATACGAGCAGTACTTC	CAISDLGQGKYEQYF
.	17	TRBV10-3	TRBJ1-1	TRBD1	TGTGCCATCAGCCCTTCAGGGGGCTCAAGCATGAACACTGAAGCTTTCTTT	CAISPSGGSSMNTEAFF
few	18	TRBV6-5	TRBJ2-3	TRBD1	TGTGCCAGCAGTTACGGAATCCCACAGGGGGCAACCACAGATACGCAGTATTTT	CASSYGIPQGATTDTQYF
.	16	TRBV20-1	TRBJ2-3	.	.	CSARGGFGAGTDTQYF
.	15	TRBV15	TRBJ1-1	.	TGTGCCACCAGCTCCGGGGCGGGCGGGAACACTGAAGCTTTCTTT	CATSSGAGGNTEAFF
few	13	TRBV7-8	TRBJ2-3	.	TGTGCCAGCAGCTCCGACCGGACAGATACGCAGTATTTT	CASSSDRTDTQYF
few	15	TRBV7-9	TRBJ1-5	.	TGTGCCAGCCAAGGATATGGGGGACCTAATCAGCCCCAGCATTTT	CASQGYGGPNQPQHF
.	15	TRBV7-3	TRBJ2-3	.	TGTGCCAGCAGCTTTTTAGGCTCGGGCACAGATACGCAGTATTTT	CASSFLGSGTDTQYF
.	15	TRBV9	TRBJ1-5	.	TGTGCCAGCAGCGTATACCCAGGAATCAATCAGCCCCAGCATTTT	CASSVYPGINQPQHF